The 10 T cell receptor beta chains in this list originate from one sample, sequenced in a study of Graves' ophthalmopathy and Graves' hyperthyroidism. CDR3 regions of TCR beta were amplified from RNA transcripts. The workflow started with a first-round RT-PCR run with HTBI primers and then moved on to a second-round multiplex PCR. TCRdb processed the multiplex PCR reads anew with MiXCR; each CDR3 protein has one entry. There are hundreds of thousands of distinct CDR3 sequences in the sample; approximately 21% occur only once, and roughly 6.9% lies in the top ten. The sequenced sample was peripheral blood. These receptors were taken from a young woman with stable Graves' hyperthyroidism. Some clones in this sample may be carry-over from other donors' samples.

This clonotype was recorded only once. One junction end disagrees with the germline gene, perhaps due to a read error. The chain is built from TRBV12-3 or TRBV12-4 and TRBJ1-1; D gene uncertain. This CDR3 has 11 residues. In nucleotides, the CDR3 is TGTGACAGCAGCTTCAGAGTTGAAGCTTTCTTT. Amino acids: CDSSFRVEAFF.

There are many counts of this clonotype. The chain employs TRBV6-1 and TRBJ1-1; D remains unclear. Germline V CDR1 and CDR2: MNHNS, SASEGT. The CDR3 sequence is 14 residues long. The V and J ends lost 6 bases and 2 bases respectively, with 13 bases between them. The DNA for the CDR3 is TGTGCCAGCAGCCCTACGTGGATAAACACTGAAGCTTTCTTT. The encoded protein is CASSPTWINTEAFF.

This clonotype came up many times. J is TRBJ1-5 and V is TRBV20-1; D may be TRBD1 (5 bases). This CDR3 has 14 amino acids. The germline CDR1 and CDR2 sequences are DFQATT and SNEGSKA (reference sequence). Trimming took off 0 bases at V and 5 bases at J, with 11 bases between the two ends. CDR3 amino acids: CSARDRGLDQPQHF. CDR3 bases: TGCAGTGCTAGAGATCGGGGGTTGGATCAGCCCCAGCATTTT.

This clonotype was recorded many times. CDR3 DNA: TGTGCCAGCAGCTTAAGAGCGGGAGGCAACGAGCAGTACTTC. This gives the protein CASSLRAGGNEQYF. The chain combines TRBV7-3 with TRBJ2-7; 9 bases map to TRBD2. V lost 1 base, J lost 5 bases, and 3 bases stayed unmatched. Germline CDR1 reads SGHTA; CDR2 reads FQGTGA. This CDR3 is 14 amino acids long.

This clonotype has a handful of counts. This CDR3 is CASRGDTDEAFF. CDR3 nucleotide sequence: TGTGCCAGCAGAGGGGACACCGATGAAGCTTTCTTT. This chain uses TRBV3-1 with TRBJ1-1, with D tentatively TRBD1 (6 bases). This CDR3 is built from 12 residues. V gave up 6 bases and J gave up 7 bases, with 12 bases separating them. The germline V gene encodes CDR1 LGHDT and CDR2 YNNKEL (reference sequence).

This clonotype has a count of ten or more. The rearrangement uses TRBV12-3 or TRBV12-4 and TRBJ2-7; no clear D gene. Trimming cost V 8 bases and J 0 bases, with 11 bases left between them. This CDR3 contains 13 residues. CDR3 amino acids: CASQLRSSYEQYF. In DNA, the CDR3 is TGTGCCAGCCAACTGAGAAGCTCCTACGAGCAGTACTTC.

The table lists this clonotype with many counts. V gene TRBV10-3 combines with J gene TRBJ1-1, with 10 bases that match TRBD1. J was trimmed by 5 bases and V by 2 bases; bases with no gene match: 5. CDR3 size: 15 residues. The germline gives CDR1 ENHRY, CDR2 SYGVKD. The CDR3 reads CAISEIWDRGTEAFF. The CDR3 region has the DNA TGTGCCATCAGTGAGATATGGGACAGGGGAACTGAAGCTTTCTTT.

In this sample, this clonotype turned up a few times. The chain links TRBV29-1 to TRBJ1-5, with 10 bases fitting TRBD1. Germline CDR1 is SQVTM and CDR2 is ANQGSEA. The CDR3 length is 13 residues. With V trimmed by 6 bases and J by 5 bases, 4 bases remained unmatched. CDR3 residues: CSVPGQGDQPQHF. In nucleotides, the CDR3 is TGCAGCGTCCCCGGACAGGGGGATCAGCCCCAGCATTTT.

This rearrangement joins TRBV27 to TRBJ2-5; TRBD2 might be the D (6 bases). The CDR3 length is 15 residues. The germline V gene has CDR1 MNHEY and CDR2 SMNVEV (reference sequence). Trimming shortened V by 7 bases and J by 5 bases, and 20 bases separated the two germline ends. CDR3 DNA: TGTGCCAGCATCCTGCGGCAGGGAGGTTTGGAGACCCAGTACTTC. Amino acids: CASILRQGGLETQYF.

This sequence joins TRBV30 and TRBJ2-5; 7 nucleotides match TRBD1. The CDR3 is 15 amino acids. Germline CDR1 and CDR2: GTSNPN and SVGIG (reference sequence). The trim removed 1 base at V and 0 bases at J, leaving 5 bases unmatched. The CDR3 region has the DNA TGTGCCTGGAGTGGAGGACAGGCGTACCAAGAGACCCAGTACTTC. This codes for CAWSGGQAYQETQYF.